The 14 T cell receptor beta chains presented below share a single source sample, sequenced in a study of regulatory T cells in long-lasting Graves disease (dated by TCRdb to the early 2020s). The receptor library was made with multiplex PCR. The sequencing machine was an Illumina HiSeq 4000. CDR3 regions were amplified by Arm-PCR with iRepertoire HTBI primers to construct TCR beta libraries. TCRdb ran its own pipeline on the public reads, namely fastp trimming at Q25 and MiXCR clone calling, and kept in-frame beta chains. Rows matching on CDR3 protein sequence are summarized as one entry with the most common DNA and genes. This sample comprises about 620,000 distinct CDR3 sequences, under 20% of them detected only once. The biggest ten clones account for 18% of the sample. The sample's time point label is to be understood as: newly diagnosed GD, antithyroid drugs for less than 3 months. RNA was extracted from PBMCs in TRIzol for both TCR sequencing and RNA sequencing.

The sample also formed part of further work on T cells in Graves' hyperthyroidism and ophthalmopathy.

The source material was peripheral blood mononuclear cells (PBMCs), sampled at new diagnosis, from a patient treated with antithyroid drugs. Source of these receptors: a woman in her 30s with Graves disease. Donor details come from another sample of the same person, matched by shared clones.

This clonotype is large in the sample. The chain is built from TRBV7-2 and TRBJ1-1, with D possibly TRBD1 on 6 matching bases. The CDR3 spans 15 residues. The V and J ends lost 4 bases and 7 bases respectively, with 19 bases between them. Germline-derived CDR1 and CDR2 are SGHTA and FQGNSA. The DNA of the CDR3 is TGTGCCAGCAGCTCTTTGGGACAACGCTCCGGTGAAGCTTTCTTT. Its translation: CASSSLGQRSGEAFF.

This clonotype has ten or more counts. The J gene is TRBJ2-1, the V gene TRBV5-1; the D gene could be TRBD1 or TRBD2 (6 bases each). This CDR3 spans 13 amino acids. Looked up from germline, CDR1 is SGHRS and CDR2 is YFSETQ. Trimming stripped 3 bases from V and 5 bases from J, with 9 bases between. For the CDR3, the DNA is TGCGCCAGCAGCTCGAGGGGGGACAATGAGCAGTTCTTC. Its translation is CASSSRGDNEQFF.

The DNA for the CDR3 is TGCAGTGCTAGGCCCAGGCGAGCTAGCATGTCGGTTTACAATGAGCAGTTCTTC. Its protein product is CSARPRRASMSVYNEQFF. V usage is TRBV20-1 and J usage is TRBJ2-1, with D possibly being TRBD2 (5 bases). V was clipped by 3 bases and J by 4 bases, with 25 bases between them. This CDR3 spans 18 amino acids. Germline lookup yields CDR1 DFQATT and CDR2 SNEGSKA (reference sequence).

This clonotype was seen ten or more times. The chain couples TRBV2 to TRBJ1-1, with D unclear. The germline V and J ends were trimmed by 2 bases and 0 bases, with 13 bases remaining between them. The germline CDR1 and CDR2 sequences are SNHLY and FYNNEI. CDR3 length: 16 amino acids. The CDR3 spells CASSERSAAMNTEAFF. Written as DNA, the CDR3 is TGTGCCAGCAGTGAAAGGTCTGCAGCCATGAACACTGAAGCTTTCTTT.

Comments on this clonotype: A much larger clone differs by one base, so this may be a read error. The gene calls are TRBV5-1 and TRBJ2-3; 10 nucleotides align to TRBD2. The CDR3 length is 17 residues. V lost 2 bases and J lost 6; bases outside the gene matches: 12. Germline-derived CDR1 and CDR2 are SGHRS and YFSETQ. The DNA for the CDR3 is TGCGCCAGCAGCTTAGCTCGTCCAGCGGGAGGGCTTGATACGCAGTATTTT. Encoded protein: CASSLARPAGGLDTQYF.

This clonotype was observed a handful of times. The rearrangement uses TRBV7-9 and TRBJ2-2; D unclear. CDR1 and CDR2 from the germline V gene are SEHNR and FQNEAQ (reference sequence). The germline V and J ends were trimmed by 5 bases and 8 bases, with 9 bases remaining between them. This CDR3 has 12 amino acids. In nucleotides, the CDR3 is TGTGCCAGCAGCCGCGCCCTTGGGGAGCTGTTTTTT. The encoded protein is CASSRALGELFF.

Concerning this clonotype: One end of the junction is discordant with germline, which a read error may explain. The chain employs TRBV7-9 and TRBJ1-4; D not certain. From germline, CDR1 is SEHNR and CDR2 FQNEAQ (reference sequence). This CDR3 has 18 amino acids. CDR3 protein: CASGLDRAQRATNEKLFF. CDR3 nucleotides: TGTGCCAGCGGCTTAGATCGGGCACAACGTGCAACTAATGAAAAACTGTTTTTT.

The chain employs TRBV7-8 and TRBJ2-7; the match to TRBD2 covers 12 bases. Germline CDR1 SGHVS, CDR2 FQNEAQ. V was pared by 5 bases and J by 6 bases, with 11 bases of the junction left unmatched. There are 16 residues in the CDR3. This chain's CDR3 is CASSPGATSGRLEQYF. CDR3 coding DNA: TGTGCCAGCAGCCCGGGGGCCACTAGCGGGAGGCTCGAGCAGTACTTC.

This clonotype has at least ten counts. The chain is built from TRBV7-8 and TRBJ1-6; D call uncertain. The CDR3 contains 18 residues. V was clipped by 4 bases and J by 0 bases, with 16 bases between them. In germline, CDR1 is SGHVS, CDR2 FQNEAQ. The CDR3 nucleotides are TGTGCCAGCAGCTGGGTGGGTCGACCGAGCTCCTATAATTCACCCCTCCACTTT. Translating it yields CASSWVGRPSSYNSPLHF.

The gene calls are TRBV5-1 and TRBJ1-1, with D unresolved. The germline V gene encodes CDR1 SGHRS and CDR2 YFSETQ. The V end lost 0 bases, the J end lost 0 bases, and 18 bases lay between the germline ends. CDR3 length: 18 amino acids. The CDR3 nucleotides read TGCGCCAGCAGCTTGGGGGGTTCGCTAACCCGCTTGAACACTGAAGCTTTCTTT. This translates into CASSLGGSLTRLNTEAFF. The full variable domain, its missing parts supplied by reference TRBV5-1 and TRBJ1-1, is KAGVTQTPRYLIKTRGQQVTLSCSPISGHRSVSWYQQTPGQGLQFLFEYFSETQRNKGNFPGRFSGRQFSNSRSEMNVSTLELGDSALYLCASSLGGSLTRLNTEAFFGQGTRLTVV.

The sample holds a few counts of this clonotype. The V and J genes are TRBV18 and TRBJ2-2, with D maybe TRBD2 (5 bases). The length of the CDR3 is 16 residues. Looked up from germline, CDR1 is KGHSH and CDR2 is LQKENI. Between the trimmed V and J ends, which lost 0 bases and 5 bases, there was a span of 13 bases. CDR3 sequence reads: CASSPPSSTGTGELFF. CDR3 in DNA: TGTGCCAGCTCACCACCCTCTTCCACGGGGACCGGGGAGCTGTTTTTT.

There are many counts of this clonotype. The genes are TRBV12-3 or TRBV12-4 and TRBJ1-2; perhaps TRBD1 as D (5 bases). CDR3 length: 13 residues. The ends were cut back, 3 bases at V and 4 bases at J, with 9 bases in the middle. CDR3 region: CASSFDTGYGYTF. CDR3 bases: TGTGCCAGCAGTTTCGACACAGGCTATGGCTACACCTTC.

This clonotype was seen ten or more times. V usage is TRBV10-3 and J usage is TRBJ1-2, with D perhaps matching TRBD1 (5 bases). CDR3 length equals 13 residues. Germline V gene sequence: CDR1 ENHRY, CDR2 SYGVKD. V shed 2 bases and J shed 5 bases, with 9 bases lying between them. The CDR3 bases are TGTGCCATCAGTGAGGGGACGGTGTATGGCTACACCTTC. Translated, it gives CAISEGTVYGYTF.

A few counts support this clonotype. The chain joins TRBV19 to TRBJ2-7; TRBD1 is a possible D gene (6 bases). Germline-derived CDR1 and CDR2 are LNHDA and SQIVND (reference sequence). The CDR3 spans 14 residues. Trimming took off 4 bases at V and 3 bases at J, with 13 bases between the two ends. In DNA form, the CDR3 reads TGTGCCAGTAGTACAGGGGCTGGTAGCTACGAGCAGTACTTC. Encoded protein: CASSTGAGSYEQYF.